This T cell receptor (beta chain) was sequenced for a study of blood T cell repertoires in COVID-19. Study at large: Samples of COVID-19 (acute and convalescent) were obtained from the United States, Italy and Spain. In each case, the material was cDNA or gDNA derived from T cells, B-cell-depleted T cells, or PBMCs.

Here immunoSEQ multiplex PCR was the method, and the copy in TCRdb shows in-frame clones only, minus some. The table records about 130,000 clones, about 80% of them present only once. This CDR3 region has 15 residues. The V end was cut by 5 bases, the J end by 7 bases, with 18 bases between. CDR1 is SNHLY and CDR2 is FYNNEI in the germline V gene. This clone was counted only a few times. Sequencing was done on a sample of peripheral blood. J is TRBJ2-1 and V is TRBV2, with D possibly TRBD2 on 7 matching bases. The receptor was isolated from a woman aged 45-65 years with acute or convalescent COVID-19. The CDR3 DNA reads as TGTGCCAGCAGTAGGACAGCGGGGTCTCGGAATGAGCAGTTCTTC. Translating gives CASSRTAGSRNEQFF.